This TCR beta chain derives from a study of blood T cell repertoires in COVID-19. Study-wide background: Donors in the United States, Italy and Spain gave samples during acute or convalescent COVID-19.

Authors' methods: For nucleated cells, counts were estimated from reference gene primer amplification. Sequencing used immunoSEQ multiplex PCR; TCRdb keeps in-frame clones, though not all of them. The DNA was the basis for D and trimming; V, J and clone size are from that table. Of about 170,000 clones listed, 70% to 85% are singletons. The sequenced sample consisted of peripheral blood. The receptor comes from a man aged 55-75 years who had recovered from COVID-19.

As DNA, the CDR3 is TGTGCCAGCAGTTTCGGCGGATCAGATACGCAGTATTTT. Amino acids: CASSFGGSDTQYF. V is TRBV12-3 or TRBV12-4 and J is TRBJ2-3; D is ambiguous. The V end lost 3 bases, the J end lost 4 bases, and 8 bases lay between the germline ends. This CDR3 has 13 residues.